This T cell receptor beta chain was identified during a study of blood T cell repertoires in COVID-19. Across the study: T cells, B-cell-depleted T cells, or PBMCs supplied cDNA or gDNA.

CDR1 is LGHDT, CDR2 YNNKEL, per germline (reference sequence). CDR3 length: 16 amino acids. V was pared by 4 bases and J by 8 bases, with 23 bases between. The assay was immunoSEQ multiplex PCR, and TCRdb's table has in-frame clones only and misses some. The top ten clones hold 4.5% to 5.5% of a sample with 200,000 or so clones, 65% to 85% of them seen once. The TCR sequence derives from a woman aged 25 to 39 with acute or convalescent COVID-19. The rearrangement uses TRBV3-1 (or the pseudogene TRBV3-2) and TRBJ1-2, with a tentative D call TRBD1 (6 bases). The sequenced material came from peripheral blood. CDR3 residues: CASSRNFEAGARGYTF. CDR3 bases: TGTGCCAGCAGCCGAAACTTTGAGGCAGGGGCTCGCGGCTACACCTTC.